A selection of T cell receptor beta chains follows, all from one sample in a study of T cells after yellow fever vaccination. Via MiXCR, TCRdb re-called the 5' RACE reads, giving one row per CDR3 protein. The table shows under 550,000 distinct CDR3 sequences, with just over 20% occurring only once. The sample was PBMCs, taken approximately 22 days after the first yellow fever vaccination. These receptors were collected from a man aged 18 to 29 who received the YFV17D yellow fever vaccine. Each CDR3 is given with its conserved first and last residue. The D gene is left open where the match is weak. Not every row has a clone size; where given, it reads once, few, many or a size class.

TRBJ2-3,.,.,15,TRBV7-2,CASSIWGASTDTQYF,TGTGCCAGCAGCATTTGGGGGGCCAGCACAGATACGCAGTATTTT
TRBJ2-1,few,.,11,TRBV6-2/TRBV6-3,CASALDNEQFF,TGTGCCAGCGCCCTTGACAATGAGCAGTTCTTC
TRBJ2-5,few,.,13,TRBV27,CASSLRVRETQYF,TGTGCCAGCAGTCTCAGGGTACGGGAGACCCAGTACTTC
TRBJ2-5,.,.,13,TRBV12-3/TRBV12-4,CASRPAPIETQYF,TGTGCCAGCAGACCGGCTCCGATTGAGACCCAGTACTTC
TRBJ2-3,many,.,16,TRBV4-3,CASSQDLSVGSDTQYF,TGCGCCAGCAGCCAAGATCTATCCGTTGGGAGTGATACGCAGTATTTT
TRBJ2-1,few,.,14,TRBV29-1,CSVEEMLVGPEQFF,TGCAGCGTTGAAGAAATGCTTGTAGGGCCTGAGCAGTTCTTC
TRBJ2-1,.,.,13,TRBV2,CASSDSTYSEQFF,TGTGCCAGCAGTGATTCGACCTACAGTGAGCAGTTCTTC
TRBJ2-1,.,.,13,TRBV5-1,CASSPFGASEQFF,TGCGCCAGCAGCCCCTTCGGGGCGAGTGAGCAGTTCTTC
TRBJ1-1,few,.,12,TRBV25-1,CASSEQRGRAFF,TGTGCCAGCAGTGAACAAAGGGGCAGAGCTTTCTTT
TRBJ2-3,many,.,12,TRBV12-3/TRBV12-4,CASSRVTDTQYF,TGTGCCAGCAGCCGGGTTACAGATACGCAGTATTTT
TRBJ2-3,.,TRBD2,17,TRBV4-2,CASSQVSSGVRTDTQYF,TGTGCCAGCAGCCAAGTCTCCAGCGGGGTGCGCACAGATACGCAGTATTTT
TRBJ1-1,.,.,12,TRBV7-8,CASNRMRTEAFF,TGTGCCAGCAACAGGATGAGAACTGAAGCTTTCTTT
TRBJ2-7,.,TRBD1,15,TRBV6-1,CASSEVPGQGYEQYF,TGTGCCAGCAGTGAAGTGCCGGGACAGGGCTACGAGCAGTACTTC
TRBJ1-1,.,.,12,TRBV7-9,CASSKLAYEAFF,TGTGCCAGCAGCAAACTAGCATATGAAGCTTTCTTT
TRBJ1-1,.,TRBD1,14,TRBV5-1,CASSWRQGNTEAFF,TGCGCCAGCAGCTGGAGACAGGGGAACACTGAAGCTTTCTTT
TRBJ1-4,many,TRBD1,14,TRBV7-2,CASSLRTGGEKLFF,TGTGCCAGCAGCCTCCGGACAGGAGGCGAAAAACTGTTTTTT
TRBJ2-5,.,.,13,TRBV5-1,CASSSSVLETQYF,TGCGCCAGCAGCTCGAGCGTGCTAGAGACCCAGTACTTC
TRBJ2-5,few,.,13,TRBV19,CATSTTLGETQYF,TGTGCCACCTCGACGACCTTGGGAGAGACCCAGTACTTC
TRBJ2-5,few,TRBD2,12,TRBV29-1,CSVSTGGETQYF,TGCAGCGTCTCCACGGGAGGAGAGACCCAGTACTTC
TRBJ2-1,.,.,12,TRBV12-3/TRBV12-4,CASRASYNEQFF,TGTGCCAGCAGAGCCTCCTACAATGAGCAGTTCTTC
TRBJ2-2,few,.,13,TRBV25-1,CASRRGEGGELFF,TGTGCCAGCAGACGAGGGGAAGGCGGGGAGCTGTTTTTT
TRBJ2-7,few,.,13,TRBV5-1,CASQEDSYYEQYF,TGCGCCAGCCAAGAAGACTCTTACTACGAGCAGTACTTC
TRBJ2-1,many,.,16,TRBV6-1,CASSGWTGGQFNEQFF,TGTGCCAGCAGTGGATGGACCGGGGGACAGTTCAATGAGCAGTTCTTC
TRBJ2-3,few,.,11,TRBV15,CATSSPGPASF,TGTGCCACCAGCAGTCCCGGGCCCGCATCTTTT
TRBJ2-3,.,TRBD2,15,TRBV7-9,CASSLTSGARDTQYF,TGTGCCAGCAGCTTGACTAGCGGGGCCCGAGATACGCAGTATTTT
TRBJ2-7,.,TRBD1,17,TRBV18,CASSPNPGDRDSYEQYF,TGTGCCAGCTCACCTAACCCGGGGGACAGGGACTCCTACGAGCAGTACTTC
TRBJ2-5,.,.,12,TRBV6-6,CASISQEETQYF,TGTGCCAGCATCTCCCAGGAGGAGACCCAGTACTTC
TRBJ1-1,few,.,15,TRBV6-2/TRBV6-3,CASSYGQNEDTEAFF,TGTGCCAGCAGTTACGGACAGAACGAGGACACTGAAGCTTTCTTT
TRBJ2-5,.,TRBD2,16,TRBV5-1,CASSLSIAGGEETQYF,TGCGCCAGCAGCTTGTCCATAGCGGGGGGCGAGGAGACCCAGTACTTC
TRBJ1-1,few,.,12,TRBV20-1,CRGGNRTTEAFF,TGCAGGGGAGGGAATAGAACGACTGAAGCTTTCTTT
TRBJ2-1,many,TRBD2,20,TRBV28,CASSTPGRSGEARSYNEQFF,TGTGCCAGCAGCACCCCCGGGCGAAGCGGGGAAGCCCGCTCCTACAATGAGCAGTTCTTC
TRBJ2-1,.,.,13,TRBV4-3,CASSQDRTYEQFF,TGCGCCAGCAGCCAAGATCGGACGTATGAGCAGTTCTTC